The 16 T cell receptor beta chains below come from one sample, sequenced in a study of CD8+ T cells in alopecia areata. RNA, once extracted, was reverse transcribed into cDNA for use as the sequencing template. Profiled with immunoSEQ multiplex PCR; TCRdb holds only in-frame clones, not every one. The sample has fewer than 200,000 clones, 50% to 60% seen once. Material: CD4+ T cells sorted from blood, obtained at week 0. The receptor source for this set is a human donor with alopecia areata.

The chain couples TRBV4-1 to TRBJ2-5, with 13 bases that match TRBD2. Germline loops: CDR1 MGHRA, CDR2 YSYEKL. This CDR3 contains 16 residues. The J segment lost 2 bases and the V segment lost 5 bases, leaving 5 bases of the junction unmatched. CDR3 sequence reads: CASSRRTSGGQETQYF. DNA for the CDR3: TGCGCCAGCAGCAGACGGACTAGCGGGGGACAAGAGACCCAGTACTTC.

The chain carries TRBV5-1 and TRBJ2-7; TRBD1 matches 9 bases. The CDR3 has 15 residues. J lost 3 bases, V lost 5 bases, and 9 bases had no gene match. CDR1 and CDR2 from the germline V gene are SGHRS and YFSETQ. The CDR3 nucleotides are TGCGCCAGCAGGTCCTCGGGACAGGGATTCTACGAGCAGTACTTC. Amino acid sequence: CASRSSGQGFYEQYF.

DNA of the CDR3: TGTGCCAGCTCCGGGACAGGGAACTATGGCTACACCTTC. This encodes CASSGTGNYGYTF. The rearrangement joins TRBV18 to TRBJ1-2; 9 bases align to TRBD1. After removal of 6 bases from V and 2 bases from J, the junction contained 1 base not matched to a gene. CDR1 is KGHSH and CDR2 is LQKENI in the germline V gene. CDR3 length: 13 amino acids.

A remark on this clone: This specimen includes other DNA sequences encoding the same CDR3. This rearrangement joins TRBV30 to TRBJ1-6; D unclear. Germline V gene sequence: CDR1 GTSNPN, CDR2 SVGIG (reference sequence). Trimming stripped 4 bases from V and 4 bases from J, with 8 bases between. The CDR3 runs to 13 residues. The CDR3 spells CAWTEGYNSPLHF. The CDR3 bases are TGTGCCTGGACTGAGGGATATAATTCACCCCTCCACTTT.

The chain employs TRBV6-5 and TRBJ1-3; D remains ambiguous. The CDR3 sequence is 13 residues long. Per the germline V gene, CDR1 is MNHEY and CDR2 is SVGAGI. Deletions cut 5 bases from V and 4 bases from J, with 9 bases between. The CDR3 DNA sequence: TGTGCCAGCAGTGCCCTCGGGGGAAACACCATATATTTT. Translated: CASSALGGNTIYF.

The chain combines TRBV30 with TRBJ2-3; tentatively, D is TRBD2 (5 bases). Germline values: CDR1 GTSNPN, CDR2 SVGIG (reference sequence). The CDR3 length is 13 residues. Trimming stripped 8 bases from V and 6 bases from J, with 18 bases between. Written as DNA, the CDR3 is TGTGCCCTGGGCAGCGGAGGAGGTGATACGCAGTATTTT. It specifies CALGSGGGDTQYF.

J is TRBJ2-3 and V is TRBV11-2; the D is unclear. CDR3 size: 17 residues. The V gene's germline CDR1 is SGHAT and CDR2 FQNNGV. Trimming removed 1 base from V and 0 bases from J, with 14 bases in between. CDR3 residues: CASSLGARTASTDTQYF. The DNA of the CDR3 is TGTGCCAGCAGCTTAGGGGCCAGGACGGCGAGCACAGATACGCAGTATTTT.

The chain uses TRBV7-2 and TRBJ2-7; 13 nucleotides align to TRBD2. V dropped 3 bases and J dropped 1; count of bases not matched to a gene: 0. Per the germline V gene, CDR1 is SGHTA and CDR2 is FQGNSA. The CDR3 covers 15 residues. CDR3 sequence reads: CASSLTSGGSYEQYF. DNA for the CDR3: TGTGCCAGCAGCTTGACTAGCGGGGGGTCCTACGAGCAGTACTTC.

The chain employs TRBV18 and TRBJ1-4; D possibly corresponds to TRBD1 (5 bases). From germline, CDR1 is KGHSH and CDR2 LQKENI. Trimming cost V 3 bases and J 3 bases, with 11 bases left between them. CDR3 size: 15 residues. CDR3 sequence reads: CASSPLGVANEKLFF. CDR3 DNA: TGTGCCAGCTCACCTTTAGGGGTTGCTAATGAAAAACTGTTTTTT.

The V call is TRBV30, the J call TRBJ1-2; D call uncertain. This CDR3 region has 12 residues. Germline CDR1 and CDR2: GTSNPN and SVGIG (reference sequence). The V and J ends lost 1 base and 6 bases respectively, with 9 bases between them. The CDR3 DNA reads TGTGCCTGGAGTGGGGCGCCCAATGGCTACACCTTC. This codes for CAWSGAPNGYTF. The whole variable domain, remainder taken from reference TRBV30 and TRBJ1-2, is SQTIHQWPATLVQPVGSPLSLECTVEGTSNPNLYWYRQAAGRGLQLLFYSVGIGQISSEVPQNLSASRPQDRQFILSSKKLLLSDSGFYLCAWSGAPNGYTFGSGTRLTVV.

The chain joins TRBV6-5 to TRBJ1-5; unclear D gene. V was cut by 6 bases and J by 4 bases, with 10 bases left in between. There are 13 residues in the CDR3. Germline lookup yields CDR1 MNHEY and CDR2 SVGAGI. CDR3: CASSANRNQPQHF. The CDR3 nucleotides are TGTGCCAGCAGCGCCAACCGAAATCAGCCCCAGCATTTT.

The V and J genes are TRBV10-3 and TRBJ2-6; no clear D gene. CDR1 is ENHRY and CDR2 is SYGVKD in the germline V gene. The CDR3 runs 15 residues. The V end lost 3 bases, the J end lost 0 bases, and 6 bases lay between the germline ends. CDR3: CAISDGVSGANVLTF. In nucleotides, the CDR3 is TGTGCCATCAGTGATGGGGTCTCTGGGGCCAACGTCCTGACTTTC.

This clone has only one observation. The chain employs TRBV9 and TRBJ2-3; D might be TRBD2 (5 bases). The germline V gene encodes CDR1 SGDLS and CDR2 YYNGEE. The CDR3 loop spans 14 amino acids. Trimming pared 0 bases from V and 1 base from J, leaving 6 bases between. CDR3 DNA: TGTGCCAGCAGCGTAGACGGGGGCACAGATACGCAGTATTTT. Its protein is CASSVDGGTDTQYF.

The rearrangement uses TRBV15 and TRBJ1-5; D is possibly TRBD1 (5 bases). In germline, CDR1 is LNHNV, CDR2 YYDKDF (reference sequence). CDR3 length equals 16 residues. Trimming took off 0 bases at V and 5 bases at J, with 14 bases between the two ends. The CDR3 DNA reads as TGTGCCACCAGCAGAGAACGGGCAGGGAATTATCAGCCCCAGCATTTT. Protein product: CATSRERAGNYQPQHF.

This chain joins TRBV30 and TRBJ2-1; TRBD2 matches 12 bases. Trimming cost V 5 bases and J 4 bases; bases outside gene matches: 3. Germline V gene data show CDR1 as GTSNPN and CDR2 as SVGIG (reference sequence). The CDR3 extends over 14 amino acids. CDR3 in DNA: TGTGCCTGGGCGGGACTAGCGGGTTACAATGAGCAGTTCTTC. Translated, it gives CAWAGLAGYNEQFF.

This chain connects TRBV7-8 to TRBJ2-2; TRBD2 agrees at 7 bases. With V trimmed by 5 bases and J by 4 bases, 1 base remained unmatched. The V gene's germline CDR1 is SGHVS and CDR2 FQNEAQ. The CDR3 spans 13 residues. CDR3 loop: CASSTGGTGELFF. As DNA, the CDR3 is TGTGCCAGCAGCACGGGGGGCACCGGGGAGCTGTTTTTT.